This TCR beta chain came from a study of T cell repertoires in cytomegalovirus infection. In TCRdb, the reads were re-called with MiXCR into one record per CDR3 protein. Among roughly 730,000 distinct CDR3 sequences listed, 30% to 40% were seen once. V was pared by 8 bases and J by 4 bases, with 10 bases between. The CDR3 consists of 11 residues. Germline CDR1 is SGHKS and CDR2 is YYEKEE (reference sequence). On this clonotype: Its target is unknown.

The rearrangement uses TRBV5-5 and TRBJ2-7; TRBD2 might be the D (6 bases). The sample consisted of cultured PBMCs, taken from culture after CMV antigen stimulation. The source of this sequence is a human donor in good health (CMV status not recorded). Some clones in this sample may be carry-over from other donors' samples. CDR3 sequence: CASLGGYEQYF. The CDR3 bases are TGTGCCAGTCTCGGAGGGTACGAGCAGTACTTC.